This entry lists 2 T cell receptor beta chains sequenced from one sample in a study of blood T cell repertoires in COVID-19. Some clones are missing from TCRdb's copy, which holds only in-frame ones; the method was immunoSEQ multiplex PCR. Of around 360,000 clones listed, 87% were seen once; the top ten hold about 10%. Sequencing was done on a sample of peripheral blood. Receptors originate from a woman aged 25 to 45 with COVID-19, enrolled during active disease.

The gene calls are TRBV4-3 and TRBJ2-7; 7 nucleotides match TRBD1. The CDR3 sequence is 13 residues long. Germline-derived CDR1 and CDR2 are LGHNA and YSLEER. Unmatched junction bases numbered 0, after V lost 1 base and J lost 3 bases. The CDR3 coding sequence is TGCGCCAGCAGCCAAGGGGACAGCTACGAGCAGTACTTC. It specifies CASSQGDSYEQYF.

This clone was detected only a few times. The chain links TRBV6-1 to TRBJ2-4; 7 bases map to TRBD1. Losses at the gene ends were 0 bases for V and 3 bases for J; bases not matched to a gene: 5. Per the germline V gene, CDR1 is MNHNS and CDR2 is SASEGT. This CDR3 has 16 amino acids. CDR3: CASSEAGDSVKNIQYF. The CDR3 DNA reads as TGTGCCAGCAGTGAAGCTGGGGACAGTGTCAAAAACATTCAGTACTTC.